This is a list of T cell receptor beta chains from one sample in a study of early T cells in non-severe SARS-CoV-2 infection. Via MiXCR, TCRdb re-called the 5' RACE reads, giving one row per CDR3 protein. In the table there are roughly 100,000 distinct CDR3 sequences, approximately 14% of which are singletons. The sequenced material came from whole blood. The receptors here all came from an adult who was a healthcare worker with PCR-confirmed SARS-CoV-2 infection or an uninfected control (not recorded which). The CDR3 runs from the conserved cysteine through the conserved F or W. A D gene is named only where the DNA matches it firmly. The size field is filled for only some rows; it gives once, few, many or a size class.

V gene,D gene,J gene,clone size,CDR3 DNA,CDR3 protein
TRBV2,TRBD1,TRBJ2-6,-,TGTGCCAGCAGTTGGACAGGCGGGTATGGTGGGGCCAACGTCCTGACTTTC,CASSWTGGYGGANVLTF
TRBV12-3/TRBV12-4,-,TRBJ2-5,many,TGTGCCAGCAGTCCCCGAGGGACCCAGTACTTC,CASSPRGTQYF
TRBV29-1,-,TRBJ1-1,-,TGCAGCGCTCGGACAGCGAACACTGAAGCTTTCTTT,CSARTANTEAFF
TRBV28,-,TRBJ1-1,-,TGTGCCAGCAGTTTATTCTTACAGGGCACTGAAGCTTTCTTT,CASSLFLQGTEAFF
TRBV5-6,-,TRBJ2-7,many,TGTGCCAGCAGCTTGAAGGACAGCTACGAGCAGTACTTC,CASSLKDSYEQYF
TRBV14,-,TRBJ1-3,-,TGTGCCAGCAGCAGGGTCACTGGAAACACCATATATTTT,CASSRVTGNTIYF
TRBV3-1,-,TRBJ2-3,-,TGTGCCAGCAGCAGCGACGGGACTCGTAGCACAGATACGCAGTATTTT,CASSSDGTRSTDTQYF
TRBV11-2,TRBD1,TRBJ2-3,few,TGTGCCAGCAGCTATCGGGACAGGGTACCAGATACGCAGTATTTT,CASSYRDRVPDTQYF
TRBV3-1,-,TRBJ2-1,many,TGTGCCAGCAGCCAATACGGGAATGAGCAGTTCTTC,CASSQYGNEQFF
TRBV20-1,-,TRBJ2-2,-,TGCAGTGCTAACCGCGAGAGGGGACCCGGGGAGCTGTTTTTT,CSANRERGPGELFF
TRBV7-2,-,TRBJ1-1,-,TGTGCCAGCGGGTTCAGGGGATTCGGTGAAGCTTTCTTT,CASGFRGFGEAFF
TRBV10-3,TRBD2,TRBJ2-1,few,TGTGCCATCAGTGAGTCCGGGACTAGCTCCCAGTTCTTC,CAISESGTSSQFF
TRBV5-1,TRBD1,TRBJ1-1,few,TGCGCCAGCAGCAATGGACAGGGTGCCACTGAAGCTTTCTTT,CASSNGQGATEAFF
TRBV6-1,-,TRBJ2-7,-,TGTGCCACCCGACCGGTGGAGTACGAGCAGTACTTC,CATRPVEYEQYF
TRBV10-3,-,TRBJ1-6,many,TGTGCCATCACGCCCAACGAGAATTCACCCCTCCACTTT,CAITPNENSPLHF
TRBV28,TRBD1,TRBJ2-2,-,TGTGCCAGCAGTTTCGGGACAGGGGGCGGGGAGCTGTTTTTT,CASSFGTGGGELFF
TRBV9,TRBD1,TRBJ2-1,few,TGTGCCAGCAGCATTTCGGGACAGGGGGCTAACAATGAGCAGTTCTTC,CASSISGQGANNEQFF
TRBV5-1,-,TRBJ1-1,many,TGCGCCAGCAGCTTGGGTGGCAGATCAAACACTGAAGCTTTCTTT,CASSLGGRSNTEAFF
TRBV9,-,TRBJ1-2,many,TGTGCCAGCAGCGTCCCGACAGGCAACTATGGCTACACCTTC,CASSVPTGNYGYTF
TRBV30,TRBD1,TRBJ2-7,-,TGTGCCGGCGGGACAGGGGGTTCGAGCTACGAGCAGTACTTC,CAGGTGGSSYEQYF